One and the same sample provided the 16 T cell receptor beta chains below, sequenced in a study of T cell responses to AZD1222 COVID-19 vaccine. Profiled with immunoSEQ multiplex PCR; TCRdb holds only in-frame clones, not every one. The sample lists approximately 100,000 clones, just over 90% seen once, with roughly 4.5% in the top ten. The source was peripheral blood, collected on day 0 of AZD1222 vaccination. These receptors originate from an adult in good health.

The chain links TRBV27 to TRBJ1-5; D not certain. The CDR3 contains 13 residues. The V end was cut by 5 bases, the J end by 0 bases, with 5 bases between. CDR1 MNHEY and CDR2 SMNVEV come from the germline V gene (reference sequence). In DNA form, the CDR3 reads TGTGCCAGCAGTAGTTATAGCAATCAGCCCCAGCATTTT. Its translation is CASSSYSNQPQHF.

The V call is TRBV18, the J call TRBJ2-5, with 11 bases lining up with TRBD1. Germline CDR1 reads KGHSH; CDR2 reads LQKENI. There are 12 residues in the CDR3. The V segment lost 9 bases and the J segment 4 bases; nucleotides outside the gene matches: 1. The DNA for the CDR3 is TGTGCCAGTGGGACAGGGGGAGAGACCCAGTACTTC. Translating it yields CASGTGGETQYF.

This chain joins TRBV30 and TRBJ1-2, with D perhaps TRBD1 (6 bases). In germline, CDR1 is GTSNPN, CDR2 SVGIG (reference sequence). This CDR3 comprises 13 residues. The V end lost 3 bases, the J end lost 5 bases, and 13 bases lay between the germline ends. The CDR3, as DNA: TGTGCCTGGAGCCGGGGGCGCGGATATGGCTACACCTTC. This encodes CAWSRGRGYGYTF. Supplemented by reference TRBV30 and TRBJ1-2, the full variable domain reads SQTIHQWPATLVQPVGSPLSLECTVEGTSNPNLYWYRQAAGRGLQLLFYSVGIGQISSEVPQNLSASRPQDRQFILSSKKLLLSDSGFYLCAWSRGRGYGYTFGSGTRLTVV.

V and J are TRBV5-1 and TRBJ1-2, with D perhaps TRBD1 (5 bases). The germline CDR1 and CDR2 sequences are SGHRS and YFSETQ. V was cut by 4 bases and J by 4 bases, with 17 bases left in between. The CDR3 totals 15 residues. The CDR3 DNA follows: TGCGCCAGCAGCACCCGCCCCGACAGTTCCTATGGCTACACCTTC. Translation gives CASSTRPDSSYGYTF.

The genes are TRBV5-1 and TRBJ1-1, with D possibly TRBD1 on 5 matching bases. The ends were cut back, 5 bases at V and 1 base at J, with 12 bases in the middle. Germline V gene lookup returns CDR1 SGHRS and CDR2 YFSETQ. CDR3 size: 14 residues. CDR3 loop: CASSSGTRNTEAFF. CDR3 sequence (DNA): TGCGCCAGCAGTTCAGGGACGCGGAACACTGAAGCTTTCTTT.

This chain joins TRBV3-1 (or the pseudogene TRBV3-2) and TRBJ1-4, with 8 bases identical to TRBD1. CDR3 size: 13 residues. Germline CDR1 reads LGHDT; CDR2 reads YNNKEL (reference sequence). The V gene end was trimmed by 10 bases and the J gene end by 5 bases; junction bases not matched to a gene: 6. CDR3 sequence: CATSRTGNEKLFF. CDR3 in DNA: TGTGCCACCTCCCGGACAGGGAATGAAAAACTGTTTTTT.

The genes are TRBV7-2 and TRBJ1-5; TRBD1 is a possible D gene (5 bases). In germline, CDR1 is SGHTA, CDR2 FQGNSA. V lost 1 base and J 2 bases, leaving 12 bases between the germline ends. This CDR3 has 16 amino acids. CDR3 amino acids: CASSLVGGGGNQPQHF. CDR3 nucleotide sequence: TGTGCCAGCAGCTTAGTTGGGGGTGGCGGCAATCAGCCCCAGCATTTT.

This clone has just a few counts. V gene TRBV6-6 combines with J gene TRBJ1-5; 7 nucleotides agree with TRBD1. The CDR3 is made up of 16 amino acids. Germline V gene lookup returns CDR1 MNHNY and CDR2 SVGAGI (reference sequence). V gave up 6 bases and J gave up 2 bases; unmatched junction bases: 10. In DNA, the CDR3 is TGTGCCAGCAGCCGCGCGACAGGGTCCGGCAATCAGCCCCAGCATTTT. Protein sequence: CASSRATGSGNQPQHF.

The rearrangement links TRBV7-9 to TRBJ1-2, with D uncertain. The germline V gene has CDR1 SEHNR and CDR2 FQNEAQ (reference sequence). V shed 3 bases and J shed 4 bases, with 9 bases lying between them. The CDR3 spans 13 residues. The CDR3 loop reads CASSLVSSYGYTF. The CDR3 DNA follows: TGTGCCAGCAGCTTGGTCAGCAGCTATGGCTACACCTTC.

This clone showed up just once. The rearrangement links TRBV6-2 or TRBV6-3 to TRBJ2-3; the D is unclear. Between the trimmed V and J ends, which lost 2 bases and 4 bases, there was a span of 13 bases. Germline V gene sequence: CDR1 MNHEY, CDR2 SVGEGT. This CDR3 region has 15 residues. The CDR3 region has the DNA TGTGCCAGCAGTTACGTTCGCCCCGGCGCAGATACGCAGTATTTT. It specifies CASSYVRPGADTQYF.

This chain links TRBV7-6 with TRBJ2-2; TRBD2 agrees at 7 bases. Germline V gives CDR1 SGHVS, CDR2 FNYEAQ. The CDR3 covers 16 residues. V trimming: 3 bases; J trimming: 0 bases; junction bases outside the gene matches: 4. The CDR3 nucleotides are TGTGCCAGCAGCTTCGGACTAGGAGCGAACACCGGGGAGCTGTTTTTT. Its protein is CASSFGLGANTGELFF.

The CDR3 DNA sequence: TGTGCCAGCAGCGTAGGGGTCCAAGGAGGAGGAAACACCATATATTTT. Translating it yields CASSVGVQGGGNTIYF. V usage is TRBV9 and J usage is TRBJ1-3, with D unclear. This CDR3 contains 16 residues. V gave up 0 bases and J gave up 4 bases, with 14 bases separating them. Germline CDR1 is SGDLS and CDR2 is YYNGEE.

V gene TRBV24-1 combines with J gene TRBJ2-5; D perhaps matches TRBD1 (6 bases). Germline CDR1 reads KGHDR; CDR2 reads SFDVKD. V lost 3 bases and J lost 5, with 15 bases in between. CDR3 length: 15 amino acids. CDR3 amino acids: CATSDLQQGGETQYF. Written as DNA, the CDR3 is TGTGCCACCAGTGATCTCCAACAGGGCGGGGAGACCCAGTACTTC.

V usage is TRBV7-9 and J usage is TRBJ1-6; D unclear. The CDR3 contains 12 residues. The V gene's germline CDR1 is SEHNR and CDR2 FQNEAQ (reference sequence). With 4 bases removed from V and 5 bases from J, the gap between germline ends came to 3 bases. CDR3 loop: CASSSNNSPLHF. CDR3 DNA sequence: TGTGCCAGCAGCTCAAATAATTCACCCCTCCACTTT.

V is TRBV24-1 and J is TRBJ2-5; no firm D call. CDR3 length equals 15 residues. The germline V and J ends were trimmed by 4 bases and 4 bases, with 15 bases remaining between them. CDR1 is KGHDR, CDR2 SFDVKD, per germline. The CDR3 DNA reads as TGTGCCACCAGTGAGGCCGCGTATGGTCGAGAGACCCAGTACTTC. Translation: CATSEAAYGRETQYF.

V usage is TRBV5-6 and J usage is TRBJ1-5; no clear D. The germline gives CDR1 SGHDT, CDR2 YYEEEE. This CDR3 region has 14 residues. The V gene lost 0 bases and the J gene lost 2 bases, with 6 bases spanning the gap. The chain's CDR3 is CASSLAAGNQPQHF. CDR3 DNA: TGTGCCAGCAGCTTGGCGGCAGGCAATCAGCCCCAGCATTTT.